The T cell receptor beta chain described here comes from a study of blood T cells in healthy people across ages (dated by TCRdb to about 2015). As for the study more broadly: In model experiments, template switching captured roughly one uniquely barcoded TCR beta cDNA molecule for every two T cells. Age-related changes in TCR beta repertoire diversity were measured in the study by deep sequencing normalized with unique cDNA molecular identifiers. Four age groups were formed from the donors: young (average about 17 years), middle-aged (less than 40), aged (roughly 59) and long-lived (approximately 80). Donors of different ages were randomly distributed across sequencing lanes to avoid experimental bias. Using the same blood draw, the study looked at two additional independent replicas of 1 million unique cDNA reads for two donors, one aged 18 to 30 and the other aged 80 or older.

Broad study findings and their caveats: A strong correlation was found between observed TCR beta diversity and the percentage of naive T cells measured by flow cytometry. Compared with the aged group, the long-lived group had more naive CD4+ T cells, fewer expanded clones and increased TCR diversity, suggesting age selection. Estimates of total diversity based on one million sequenced T cells were considered lower bounds and underestimates. Observed TCR beta diversity per million T cells fell roughly linearly with age, and a significant reduction was already apparent by age approximately 40. Conclusive comparison of naive and antigen-experienced compartments was prevented by the profiling of bulk unsorted PBMCs. Because the CMV infection status of the donors was unknown, age-related changes in expanded clonotypes may potentially have been confounded.

For this clonotype: No antigen is known for it. Mismatch with germline at one junction end may stem from a read error.

The roughly 42 donors, aged about 6 to 100 years, were systemically healthy Caucasian individuals from Russia. Approximately 9.7 milliliters of peripheral blood were drawn from each donor into EDTA-treated Vacutainer tubes. Ficoll-Paque density-gradient centrifugation was used to isolate PBMCs, with at least 6 million per sample. Trizol reagent was used to extract total RNA from the PBMCs, yielding at least 5.5 micrograms per sample. Naive CD45RAhigh/CD27high T cell percentages were measured by flow cytometry on a PBMC aliquot from every donor. To prepare the library, 5' RACE was applied. The listed sequencing device is Illumina HiSeq 2500. A second PCR of about 7 to 12 cycles was run with a J-beta primer mix and a sample-barcoded 5' primer. Each TCR beta cDNA molecule received a unique molecular identifier from a template-switch 5' adaptor carrying 12 random nucleotides. Each sample yielded at least 3 million CDR3-containing paired-end reads. First-strand cDNA was synthesized from all RNA with the Mint cDNA synthesis kit, primed by a TRBC-specific oligonucleotide. All cDNA was treated with uracil-DNA glycosylase and then went through a first 18-cycle PCR with the universal primers M1SS and BC2_uni_R. The source study handled its data this way. For normalization, 1 million high-quality reads, each with a distinct molecular identifier, were randomly selected from each sample. Reads with shared molecular identifiers were discarded instead of being binned into consensus sequences. MiTCR, with a Q25 quality threshold and the strictest error-elimination algorithm, was used for CDR3 identification, clonotype clustering and error correction. A nonparametric unseen species model with Euler transformation was used to estimate lower-bound total TCR beta diversity. TCRdb reran the public reads through fastp at Q25 and MiXCR, keeping productive beta chains. Merged by CDR3 protein, the rows form single entries marked with the most common genes and DNA. The V and J calls reflect TCRdb's pipeline rather than the authors' work. This sample gives about 1.6 million distinct CDR3 sequences in total; roughly 32% of them show up just once. Roughly 12% of the sample lies in the top ten.

The CDR3 sequence holds 12 residues, the cysteine and phenylalanine included. Only the CDR3 DNA is retained, 36 bases long and in frame from the first base. Specimen: blood. This sequence was found in a woman aged 25 to 39 in good health. Rearrangement joined TRBV12-3 or TRBV12-4 to TRBJ2-5; TRBD2 is a possible D gene, resting on 5 matching bases. CDR3 reads: CACSSGLWEQYF. The bases are TGTGCCTGCAGCTCCGGACTCTGGGAGCAGTACTTC.